The 22 T cell receptor beta chains given below trace back to one sample, sequenced in a study of metastatic and nonmetastatic thyroid tumors. No patient received treatment before thyroid surgery. TCRdb used MiXCR to call clones anew from the PCR reads. The table lists approximately 15,000 clones, about an eighth of them singletons. Sequenced sample: tumor tissue. The source of these receptors is a female donor with papillary thyroid cancer or a benign thyroid nodule (not recorded which). Some clones in this sample may be carry-over from other donors' samples.

This clone occurred many times. The CDR3: CASSQALAARREKLFF. The CDR3 bases are TGTGCCAGCAGCCAAGCCCTGGCAGCCAGGAGGGAAAAACTGTTTTTT. The rearrangement joins TRBV3-1 to TRBJ1-4; D unclear. Germline loops: CDR1 LGHDT, CDR2 YNNKEL (reference sequence). CDR3 length: 16 amino acids. V was clipped by 1 base and J by 8 bases, with 17 bases between them. The variable domain in full, completed from reference TRBV3-1 and TRBJ1-4, reads DTAVSQTPKYLVTQMGNDKSIKCEQNLGHDTMYWYKQDSKKFLKIMFSYNNKELIINETVPNRFSPKSPDKAHLNLHINSLELGDSAVYFCASSQALAARREKLFFGSGTQLSVL.

This clone was seen repeatedly, ten times or more. Other DNA sequences in this specimen translate into the identical CDR3. The J gene is TRBJ2-7, the V gene TRBV7-3; D possibly corresponds to TRBD1 (6 bases). The V and J ends lost 6 bases and 2 bases respectively, with 20 bases between them. This CDR3 has 16 amino acids. Germline V gene sequence: CDR1 SGHTA, CDR2 FQGTGA. DNA of the CDR3: TGTGCCAGCAGTCGTCTCGGCAGGGGCACAACCTACGAGCAGTACTTC. Amino acid sequence: CASSRLGRGTTYEQYF. The variable domain in full, completed from reference TRBV7-3 and TRBJ2-7, reads GAGVSQTPSNKVTEKGKYVELRCDPISGHTALYWYRQSLGQGPEFLIYFQGTGAADDSGLPNDRFFAVRPEGSVSTLKIQRTERGDSAVYLCASSRLGRGTTYEQYFGPGTRLTVT.

This clone has at least ten counts. The genes are TRBV7-9 and TRBJ1-1; D is ambiguous. The V and J ends lost 2 bases and 1 base respectively, with 8 bases between them. This CDR3 contains 14 residues. Germline loops: CDR1 SEHNR, CDR2 FQNEAQ (reference sequence). In DNA form, the CDR3 reads TGTGCCAGCAGCTTATTTGACGGGAACACTGAAGCTTTCTTT. It translates to CASSLFDGNTEAFF.

This clone was seen repeatedly, ten times or more. The rearrangement links TRBV6-1 to TRBJ2-3; D tentatively reads TRBD1 or TRBD2 (5 bases each). The CDR3 totals 15 residues. Trimming shortened V by 4 bases and J by 2 bases, and 13 bases separated the two germline ends. Germline V lookup: CDR1 MNHNS, CDR2 SASEGT. This chain's CDR3 is CASSVRDGPTDTQYF. The DNA of the CDR3 is TGTGCCAGCAGTGTCCGGGACGGGCCCACAGATACGCAGTATTTT.

This clone was detected many times. The chain carries TRBV24-1 and TRBJ1-4; no definite D call. Germline V gene data show CDR1 as KGHDR and CDR2 as SFDVKD. V lost 6 bases and J 0 bases, leaving 10 bases between the germline ends. This CDR3 has 15 amino acids. This CDR3 reads CATSPGISTNEKLFF. In DNA form, the CDR3 reads TGTGCCACCAGTCCGGGAATTTCAACTAATGAAAAACTGTTTTTT.

On this clone itself: A much larger clone differs by one base, so this may be a read error. V and J are TRBV15 and TRBJ1-5; D not resolved. The V end was cut by 0 bases, the J end by 6 bases, with 15 bases between. CDR1 LNHNV and CDR2 YYDKDF come from the germline V gene (reference sequence). The CDR3 runs to 16 residues. CDR3: CATSRDAVKVTQPQHF. Written as DNA, the CDR3 is TGTGCCACCAGCAGAGATGCAGTAAAGGTTACTCAGCCCCAGCATTTT.

This clone was seen many times. V is TRBV7-2 and J is TRBJ1-2; no firm D call. The CDR3 covers 14 residues. Trimming removed 7 bases at V and 2 bases at J, with 14 bases between. CDR1 is SGHTA and CDR2 is FQGNSA in the germline V gene. The CDR3 loop is CASTPISRNYGYTF. In nucleotides, the CDR3 is TGTGCCAGCACGCCAATCAGCCGAAACTATGGCTACACCTTC.

This clone was found many times. The chain carries TRBV6-6 and TRBJ1-2; possibly TRBD1 for D (6 bases). Trimming took off 0 bases at V and 5 bases at J, with 13 bases between the two ends. Germline CDR1 is MNHNY and CDR2 is SVGAGI (reference sequence). This CDR3 region has 15 residues. CDR3 in DNA: TGTGCCAGCAGTTACTCAGGGCAGGGGAGGTATGGCTACACCTTC. This codes for CASSYSGQGRYGYTF.

This clone was recorded a few times. V usage is TRBV24-1 and J usage is TRBJ1-2, with TRBD1 matching 11 bases. Per germline, CDR1 KGHDR and CDR2 SFDVKD. J lost 7 bases, V lost 5 bases, and 5 bases had no gene match. The CDR3 sequence is 14 residues long. The CDR3 spells CATSGTGQGGGYTF. The DNA for the CDR3 is TGTGCCACCAGTGGGACGGGACAGGGGGGTGGCTACACCTTC.

Judged by abundance, this clone is medium-sized. V is TRBV5-1 and J is TRBJ2-2, with a possible D match to TRBD1 (5 bases). Per the germline V gene, CDR1 is SGHRS and CDR2 is YFSETQ. The CDR3 covers 13 residues. Trimming pared 0 bases from V and 6 bases from J, leaving 6 bases between. CDR3 nucleotide sequence: TGCGCCAGCAGCTTGGAGGGGCCCGGGGAGCTGTTTTTT. Translation: CASSLEGPGELFF.

This clone occurred a few times. This chain uses TRBV7-9 with TRBJ1-4, with D possibly TRBD1 on 5 matching bases. The CDR3 loop spans 14 amino acids. Trimming shortened V by 6 bases and J by 7 bases, and 15 bases separated the two germline ends. Germline assignment: CDR1 SEHNR and CDR2 FQNEAQ (reference sequence). The CDR3 reads CASSPGAHVEKLFF. The CDR3 nucleotides are TGTGCCAGCAGTCCTGGGGCTCACGTTGAAAAACTGTTTTTT. Looking up the rest from reference TRBV7-9 and TRBJ1-4 gives the full variable domain: DTGVSQNPRHKITKRGQNVTFRCDPISEHNRLYWYRQTLGQGPEFLTYFQNEAQLEKSRLLSDRFSAERPKGSFSTLEIQRTEQGDSAMYLCASSPGAHVEKLFFGSGTQLSVL.

This clone was detected ten times or more. The gene calls are TRBV29-1 and TRBJ2-5; no clear D gene. Germline assignment: CDR1 SQVTM and CDR2 ANQGSEA. The CDR3 consists of 11 residues. The V gene lost 3 bases and the J gene lost 2 bases, with 4 bases spanning the gap. The CDR3 sequence: CSVDKQETQYF. CDR3 bases: TGCAGCGTTGATAAACAAGAGACCCAGTACTTC.

This clone is medium-sized in the sample. This sequence joins TRBV10-3 and TRBJ1-1; tentatively, D is TRBD1 (5 bases). The CDR3 spans 13 residues. Deletions cut 0 bases from V and 7 bases from J, with 9 bases between. Germline CDR1 is ENHRY and CDR2 is SYGVKD. The CDR3 loop is CAISESGTVEAFF. The CDR3 nucleotides read TGTGCCATCAGTGAGTCAGGGACGGTTGAAGCTTTCTTT.

At least ten counts were recorded for this clone. The J gene is TRBJ1-3, the V gene TRBV19, with TRBD1 as a possible D gene (6 bases). CDR3 length equals 15 residues. Germline assignment: CDR1 LNHDA and CDR2 SQIVND (reference sequence). Between the trimmed V and J ends, which lost 7 bases and 0 bases, there was a span of 13 bases. CDR3 residues: CASKGGLFSGNTIYF. The DNA of the CDR3 is TGTGCCAGTAAGGGGGGACTGTTCTCTGGAAACACCATATATTTT.

This clone was seen repeatedly, ten times or more. The chain joins TRBV6-1 to TRBJ2-7; D remains unclear. The CDR3 length is 13 residues. Looked up from germline, CDR1 is MNHNS and CDR2 is SASEGT. V dropped 6 bases and J dropped 2 bases, with 11 bases sitting between them. CDR3 sequence: CASSFGRTYEQYF. Here the CDR3 DNA reads TGTGCCAGCAGCTTCGGACGGACCTACGAGCAGTACTTC.

Ten or more counts support this clone. The rearrangement joins TRBV7-3 to TRBJ2-1; a weak D match, TRBD2 (6 bases). V was shortened by 5 bases and J by 15 bases, with 14 bases between the two germline ends. CDR3 length: 11 residues. Germline V gene data show CDR1 as SGHTA and CDR2 as FQGTGA. The CDR3 region is CASSVGGVTFF. The CDR3 coding sequence is TGTGCCAGCAGCGTCGGGGGAGTCACGTTCTTC. The full variable domain, rest sourced from reference TRBV7-3 and TRBJ2-1, is GAGVSQTPSNKVTEKGKYVELRCDPISGHTALYWYRQSLGQGPEFLIYFQGTGAADDSGLPNDRFFAVRPEGSVSTLKIQRTERGDSAVYLCASSVGGVTFFGPGTRLTVL.

This clone was observed many times. This rearrangement joins TRBV30 to TRBJ1-6; the D is unclear. The germline V gene has CDR1 GTSNPN and CDR2 SVGIG (reference sequence). Trimming took off 2 bases at V and 8 bases at J, with 13 bases between the two ends. There are 14 residues in the CDR3. The CDR3 DNA sequence: TGTGCCTGGAGTAAGAAGTTCCAGGATTCACCCCTCCACTTT. Its translation: CAWSKKFQDSPLHF.

This clone is medium-sized. The gene calls are TRBV6-1 and TRBJ1-1; tentative D call: TRBD1 (6 bases). Germline V gives CDR1 MNHNS, CDR2 SASEGT. V lost 6 bases and J 2 bases, leaving 13 bases between the germline ends. This CDR3 region has 14 residues. CDR3 in amino acids: CASSPRGGNTEAFF. The CDR3 nucleotides read TGTGCCAGCAGCCCGAGAGGGGGTAACACTGAAGCTTTCTTT.

This clone was counted at least ten times. This chain links TRBV25-1 with TRBJ1-5; 9 bases match TRBD1. After removal of 3 bases from V and 6 bases from J, the junction contained 6 bases not matched to a gene. Per germline, CDR1 MGHDK and CDR2 SYGVNS. The CDR3 contains 15 residues. CDR3 region: CASSEDRGGGQPQHF. As DNA, the CDR3 is TGTGCCAGCAGTGAGGACAGGGGTGGGGGTCAGCCCCAGCATTTT.

Only a few counts were recorded for this clone. A clone one base away is much larger, so this may be a read error. V and J are TRBV10-3 and TRBJ1-4; D is undetermined. This CDR3 contains 15 residues. Germline lookup yields CDR1 ENHRY and CDR2 SYGVKD. The CDR3 DNA reads TGTGCCGTCAGTGAGTCGTCCCCGACTAATGAAAAACTGTTTTTT. As protein: CAVSESSPTNEKLFF.

By share, this clone ranks as medium-sized (0.01 to 0.1%). V and J are TRBV3-1 and TRBJ2-5; D not resolved. CDR1 is LGHDT and CDR2 is YNNKEL in the germline V gene (reference sequence). This CDR3 contains 12 residues. V shed 0 bases and J shed 4 bases, with 3 bases lying between them. In DNA form, the CDR3 reads TGTGCCAGCAGCCAAGATTTAGAGACCCAGTACTTC. Translated: CASSQDLETQYF.

This clone came up many times. V is TRBV9 and J is TRBJ1-1; D remains unclear. This CDR3 has 13 residues. V was trimmed by 7 bases and J by 13 bases, leaving 23 bases between them. Germline V gene lookup returns CDR1 SGDLS and CDR2 YYNGEE. The CDR3 region has the DNA TGTGCCAGCGCCACTTCGTCCAAAGGTGGGGTTTTCTTT. Its protein product is CASATSSKGGVFF. The entire variable domain, with the rest obtained from reference TRBV9 and TRBJ1-1, is as follows: DSGVTQTPKHLITATGQRVTLRCSPRSGDLSVYWYQQSLDQGLQFLIQYYNGEERAKGNILERFSAQQFPDLHSELNLSSLELGDSALYFCASATSSKGGVFFGQGTRLTVV.